This entry lists 22 T cell receptor beta chains sequenced from one sample in a study of blood T cell repertoires in COVID-19. Libraries were prepared by immunoSEQ multiplex PCR; TCRdb keeps only in-frame clonotypes and omits some of them. The data show 150,000 to 200,000 clones, with around 92% seen just once and about 4.8% held by the top ten. Material: peripheral blood. Receptor source: a young man with COVID-19, enrolled during active disease.

CDR3 region: CASSPYRGHNEKLFF. The CDR3 DNA reads as TGTGCCAGCAGCCCCTACAGGGGGCATAATGAAAAACTGTTTTTT. The V call is TRBV5-5, the J call TRBJ1-4; 9 bases are a match to TRBD1. Germline V gene lookup returns CDR1 SGHKS and CDR2 YYEKEE (reference sequence). The CDR3 consists of 15 residues. J was trimmed by 4 bases and V by 4 bases; bases with no gene match: 5.

This clone is labeled as large. The gene calls are TRBV5-6 and TRBJ2-7; 7 nucleotides line up with TRBD2. Germline V gene data show CDR1 as SGHDT and CDR2 as YYEEEE. The length of the CDR3 is 15 residues. Unmatched junction bases numbered 7, after V lost 4 bases and J lost 0 bases. CDR3 nucleotides: TGTGCCAGCAGCCCTCGACTAGCTAGCTCCTACGAGCAGTACTTC. Amino acids: CASSPRLASSYEQYF. Using reference TRBV5-6 and TRBJ2-7 for the parts outside the CDR3, the full variable domain is DAGVTQSPTHLIKTRGQQVTLRCSPKSGHDTVSWYQQALGQGPQFIFQYYEEEERQRGNFPDRFSGHQFPNYSSELNVNALLLGDSALYLCASSPRLASSYEQYFGPGTRLTVT.

CDR3 sequence (DNA): TGTGCCAGCAGCTTATGGGCGACTAGCGGGAGTTCAACAGATACGCAGTATTTT. Its protein is CASSLWATSGSSTDTQYF. V gene TRBV7-3 combines with J gene TRBJ2-3, with TRBD2 matching 12 bases. The CDR3 length is 18 residues. Germline V gene lookup returns CDR1 SGHTA and CDR2 FQGTGA. V dropped 2 bases and J dropped 3; count of bases not matched to a gene: 9.

The sample holds one count of this clone. The chain carries TRBV7-3 and TRBJ1-3; possible D gene TRBD1, 5 bases. CDR3 size: 15 residues. V lost 5 bases, J lost 0 bases, and 11 bases lay in between. In germline, CDR1 is SGHTA, CDR2 FQGTGA. The CDR3 nucleotides read TGTGCCAGCAGCCAGTCCGGGGGCTCTGGAAACACCATATATTTT. This codes for CASSQSGGSGNTIYF.

This chain connects TRBV5-1 to TRBJ2-1, with 9 positions matching TRBD2. The J segment lost 3 bases and the V segment lost 0 bases, leaving 7 bases of the junction unmatched. Germline CDR1 SGHRS, CDR2 YFSETQ. This CDR3 is 17 amino acids long. The CDR3 spells CASSLVIAGASYNEQFF. The CDR3 DNA reads TGCGCCAGCAGCTTGGTAATAGCGGGGGCCAGCTACAATGAGCAGTTCTTC. The entire variable domain, with the rest obtained from reference TRBV5-1 and TRBJ2-1, is as follows: KAGVTQTPRYLIKTRGQQVTLSCSPISGHRSVSWYQQTPGQGLQFLFEYFSETQRNKGNFPGRFSGRQFSNSRSEMNVSTLELGDSALYLCASSLVIAGASYNEQFFGPGTRLTVL.

As to this clone: At one of its ends the junction is not consistent with the germline gene, which may arise from a read error. V usage is TRBV10-3 and J usage is TRBJ2-7, with TRBD2 matching 7 bases. This CDR3 spans 16 amino acids. Germline CDR1 is ENHRY and CDR2 is SYGVKD. The CDR3 DNA is TGTGCCATCAGTGAGTCGGGGGGGAGCCTCTCCCACGAGCAGTACTTC. This encodes CAISESGGSLSHEQYF.

The chain joins TRBV20-1 to TRBJ2-7; TRBD2 matches 7 bases. The CDR3 is 11 residues long. Trimming removed 5 bases from V and 2 bases from J; junction bases left unmatched: 0. The germline V gene has CDR1 DFQATT and CDR2 SNEGSKA (reference sequence). CDR3 loop: CSAGLAYEQYF. The CDR3, as DNA: TGCAGTGCTGGACTAGCCTACGAGCAGTACTTC.

J is TRBJ2-1 and V is TRBV7-2, with D possibly TRBD1 on 5 matching bases. The germline V gene encodes CDR1 SGHTA and CDR2 FQGNSA. Trimming took off 5 bases at V and 12 bases at J, with 20 bases between the two ends. The CDR3 runs 14 residues. CDR3 in DNA: TGTGCCAGCAGCATGTCGACAGTCCATACAGGGCAGTTCTTC. It is translated as CASSMSTVHTGQFF. The variable domain in full, completed from reference TRBV7-2 and TRBJ2-1, reads GAGVSQSPSNKVTEKGKDVELRCDPISGHTALYWYRQSLGQGLEFLIYFQGNSAPDKSGLPSDRFSAERTGGSVSTLTIQRTQQEDSAVYLCASSMSTVHTGQFFGPGTRLTVL.

This clone showed up just a few times. The same CDR3 arises from other DNA sequences in this sample as well. The chain combines TRBV18 with TRBJ1-1; D not resolved. This CDR3 is 12 amino acids long. CDR1 KGHSH and CDR2 LQKENI come from the germline V gene. V gave up 5 bases and J gave up 5 bases, with 9 bases separating them. The CDR3 protein is CASSVRETEAFF. DNA of the CDR3: TGTGCCAGCTCAGTGAGGGAAACTGAAGCTTTCTTT.

This clone showed up just once. This sequence joins TRBV6-1 and TRBJ2-2; maybe TRBD1 (5 bases). The V gene lost 1 base and the J gene lost 7 bases, with 22 bases spanning the gap. The CDR3 has 18 amino acids. The germline gives CDR1 MNHNS, CDR2 SASEGT. CDR3 bases: TGTGCCAGCAGTGAAGTATTTGGGCTGAAACAGGTACTCGGGGAGCTGTTTTTT. Translation gives CASSEVFGLKQVLGELFF.

The chain links TRBV4-1 to TRBJ1-6, with 8 bases that match TRBD1. The V segment lost 6 bases and the J segment 7 bases; nucleotides outside the gene matches: 5. Germline V gene data show CDR1 as MGHRA and CDR2 as YSYEKL. The CDR3 runs to 14 residues. The CDR3 region has the DNA TGCGCCAGCAGTCTCGGACAGGGAAATTCACCCCTCCACTTT. Protein product: CASSLGQGNSPLHF.

J is TRBJ2-7 and V is TRBV7-9; 8 bases are a match to TRBD2. The CDR3 has 14 residues. The germline V gene encodes CDR1 SEHNR and CDR2 FQNEAQ (reference sequence). V gave up 6 bases and J gave up 1 base; unmatched junction bases: 5. The CDR3 reads CASRRGAASYEQYF. CDR3 DNA: TGTGCCAGCAGGCGGGGGGCCGCTTCCTACGAGCAGTACTTC.

The chain couples TRBV10-3 to TRBJ1-6; D remains unclear. The V gene's germline CDR1 is ENHRY and CDR2 SYGVKD. The CDR3 sequence is 15 residues long. V lost 2 bases, J lost 7 bases, and 12 bases lay in between. The CDR3 protein is CAISERRRLNSPLHF. The CDR3 DNA sequence: TGTGCCATCAGTGAGCGGAGGAGGTTGAATTCACCCCTCCACTTT.

The chain couples TRBV19 to TRBJ1-1; D perhaps matches TRBD1 (5 bases). CDR3 length equals 13 residues. Looked up from germline, CDR1 is LNHDA and CDR2 is SQIVND (reference sequence). Trimming cost V 5 bases and J 8 bases, with 15 bases left between them. CDR3 nucleotides: TGTGCCAGTAGTCCCCAGGAGGGGAGGGAAGCTTTCTTT. Translated: CASSPQEGREAFF.

This sequence joins TRBV12-5 and TRBJ2-5; 11 bases align to TRBD2. V dropped 2 bases and J dropped 5; count of bases not matched to a gene: 13. CDR3 length: 18 residues. Germline CDR1 LGHNT, CDR2 FRNRAP. CDR3 sequence reads: CASGLKFSGRALPETQYF. The CDR3 nucleotides are TGTGCTAGTGGTTTGAAATTTAGCGGGAGGGCCTTACCTGAGACCCAGTACTTC.

The chain links TRBV4-1 to TRBJ1-2; 8 bases map to TRBD1. Germline CDR1 and CDR2: MGHRA and YSYEKL. The CDR3 contains 16 residues. The J segment lost 8 bases and the V segment lost 0 bases, leaving 11 bases of the junction unmatched. The chain's CDR3 is CASSQEGFQGAGGYTF. CDR3 nucleotides: TGCGCCAGCAGCCAAGAAGGATTTCAGGGGGCTGGCGGCTACACCTTC.

This chain connects TRBV10-3 to TRBJ1-2; D is ambiguous. There are 17 residues in the CDR3. CDR1 ENHRY and CDR2 SYGVKD come from the germline V gene. V was pared by 1 base and J by 4 bases, with 19 bases between. CDR3 DNA: TGTGCCATCAGTGAGTTCGAACCAACGGCGGGCGCCTATGGCTACACCTTC. It is translated as CAISEFEPTAGAYGYTF.

This sequence joins TRBV7-2 and TRBJ2-4, with a tentative D call TRBD2 (6 bases). With 5 bases removed from V and 7 bases from J, the gap between germline ends came to 21 bases. This CDR3 is 16 amino acids long. Looked up from germline, CDR1 is SGHTA and CDR2 is FQGNSA. The CDR3 region has the DNA TGTGCCAGCAGCCTTAGCGAAGGGAGTGGGGGGAACATTCAGTACTTC. The encoded protein is CASSLSEGSGGNIQYF.

V gene TRBV27 combines with J gene TRBJ2-1; TRBD1 agrees at 12 bases. Trimming cost V 4 bases and J 3 bases; bases outside gene matches: 19. The CDR3 is 21 amino acids. The germline V gene encodes CDR1 MNHEY and CDR2 SMNVEV (reference sequence). The DNA for the CDR3 is TGTGCCAGCAGTTGGACAGAAGGAGGCGTGGGACAGGGGGCGATCTACAATGAGCAGTTCTTC. This translates into CASSWTEGGVGQGAIYNEQFF.

This clone was observed a single time. The J gene is TRBJ2-3, the V gene TRBV20-1; the match to TRBD2 covers 7 bases. The ends lost 3 bases at V and 4 bases at J; junction bases unmatched: 7. Germline V gene data show CDR1 as DFQATT and CDR2 as SNEGSKA (reference sequence). This CDR3 region has 14 residues. CDR3 protein: CSASSGGGADTQYF. The CDR3 region has the DNA TGCAGTGCTAGTTCCGGGGGAGGGGCAGATACGCAGTATTTT.

In DNA form, the CDR3 reads TGTGCCAGCAGCCCGGGACAGGGTGGGGGCTACACCTTC. As protein: CASSPGQGGGYTF. The rearrangement joins TRBV7-2 to TRBJ1-2, with 9 bases identical to TRBD1. The germline CDR1 and CDR2 sequences are SGHTA and FQGNSA. CDR3 length: 13 residues. After removal of 5 bases from V and 8 bases from J, the junction contained 6 bases not matched to a gene.

The CDR3 sequence is CASSESTTNEKLFF. For the CDR3, the DNA is TGTGCCAGCAGTGAATCTACAACTAATGAAAAACTGTTTTTT. The chain joins TRBV25-1 to TRBJ1-4, with no clear D. The CDR3 consists of 14 residues. V shed 1 base and J shed 0 bases, with 3 bases lying between them. Germline loops: CDR1 MGHDK, CDR2 SYGVNS.